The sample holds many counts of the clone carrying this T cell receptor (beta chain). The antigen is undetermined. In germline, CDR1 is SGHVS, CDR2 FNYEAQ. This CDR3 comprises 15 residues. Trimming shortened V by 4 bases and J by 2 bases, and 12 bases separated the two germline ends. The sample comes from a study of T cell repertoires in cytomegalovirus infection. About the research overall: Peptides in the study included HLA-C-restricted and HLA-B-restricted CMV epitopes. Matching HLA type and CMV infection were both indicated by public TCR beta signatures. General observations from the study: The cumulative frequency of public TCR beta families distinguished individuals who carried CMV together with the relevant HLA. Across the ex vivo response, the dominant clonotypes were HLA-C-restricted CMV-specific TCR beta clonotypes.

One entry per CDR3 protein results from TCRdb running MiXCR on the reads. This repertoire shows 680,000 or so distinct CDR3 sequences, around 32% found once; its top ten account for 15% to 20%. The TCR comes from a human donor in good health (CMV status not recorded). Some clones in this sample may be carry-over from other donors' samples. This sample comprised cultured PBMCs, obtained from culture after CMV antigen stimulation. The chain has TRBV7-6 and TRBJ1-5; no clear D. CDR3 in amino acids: CASSYTPSGNQPQHF. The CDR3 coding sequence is TGTGCCAGCAGCTATACTCCTTCGGGCAATCAGCCCCAGCATTTT.